This TCR beta chain was documented in a study of CD8+ T cells in alopecia areata. RNA was isolated and reverse transcribed to cDNA, the sequencing template. The method was immunoSEQ multiplex PCR; TCRdb's version includes in-frame clones alone and lacks a portion of them. This table holds about 200,000 clones, 60% found once. V was clipped by 5 bases and J by 2 bases, with 10 bases between them. This CDR3 spans 15 amino acids. Germline assignment: CDR1 MNHEY and CDR2 SMNVEV (reference sequence). Treatment in this sample: oral pan-JAK inhibitor, 5-10 mg twice daily. Collected material from alopecia areata patients comprised lesional scalp punch biopsies and peripheral blood. This clone was seen only a few times. Other DNA sequences in the same sample also yield this CDR3.

The sequencing here drew on CD4+ T cells sorted from blood, taken at week 24, from a patient treated with tofacitinib. The chain has TRBV27 and TRBJ2-6; possible D gene TRBD1, 6 bases. The sequence was obtained from a human donor with alopecia areata. The CDR3 DNA reads as TGTGCCAGCAGTCTTCAGGGGACTGGGGCCAACGTCCTGACTTTC. This gives the protein CASSLQGTGANVLTF.